The entry that follows covers one TCR beta chain sequence. The CDR3 consists of 15 residues. Germline trimming cut 5 bases from V and 3 bases from J; bases unmatched to any gene: 5. The germline V gene has CDR1 SGHTA and CDR2 FQGNSA. These data belong to a study of blood T cell repertoires in COVID-19. In the original processing: Estimation of nucleated cell counts was performed using reference gene primer amplification. Assay: immunoSEQ multiplex PCR; the TCRdb copy retains only in-frame clones and omits some. The V and J calls and clone size come from that table; D and trimming were worked out from the DNA. The sample gives approximately 180,000 clones, roughly 88% of which show up once; more than 2.5% is in the top ten.

The TCR originated in a man aged 55 to 70 with acute or convalescent COVID-19. V is TRBV7-2 and J is TRBJ2-3; the match to TRBD1 covers 10 bases. Material for sequencing was peripheral blood. The CDR3 reads CASSGRDRGTDTQYF. CDR3 nucleotides: TGTGCCAGCAGCGGCCGGGACAGGGGTACAGATACGCAGTATTTT.